This is a list of T cell receptor beta chains from one sample in a study of sequential checkpoint blockade in melanoma. TCRdb's table, derived via immunoSEQ multiplex PCR, lists solely in-frame clones and lacks some. The table shows 15,000 to 25,000 clones, with roughly 82% occurring only once. The sample in question was CD8+ T cells sorted from blood (inferred from file names), obtained from a patient given nivolumab and ipilimumab in sequence. The source of these receptors is a human donor with melanoma. CDR3s include the opening cysteine and the closing phenylalanine or tryptophan. Fields, in order: CDR3 protein, CDR3 DNA, J gene, V gene, clone size, D gene. D genes are given only for firm matches. Clone size is shown for a subset of rows, as once, few, many or a class of expanded clone.

CASSPGEGYNEQFF,TGTGCCAGCAGTCCCGGGGAAGGGTACAATGAGCAGTTCTTC,TRBJ2-1,TRBV7-9,-,-
CASSFWGGMNTEAFF,TGTGCCAGCAGTTTTTGGGGGGGGATGAACACTGAAGCTTTCTTT,TRBJ1-1,TRBV28,few,-
CASSYSGTGSLGANVLTF,TGTGCCAGCAGCTACTCAGGGACAGGGAGTCTCGGGGCCAACGTCCTGACTTTC,TRBJ2-6,TRBV7-6,once,TRBD1
CASSPLEGAVIQETQYF,TGTGCCAGCAGCCCCCTGGAAGGGGCGGTTATCCAAGAGACCCAGTACTTC,TRBJ2-5,TRBV13,-,-
CASSLLQYTEAFF,TGTGCCAGCAGTTTATTACAGTACACTGAAGCTTTCTTT,TRBJ1-1,TRBV27,-,-
CASSLLPVTGETQYF,TGTGCCAGCAGCTTATTACCGGTCACCGGGGAGACCCAGTACTTC,TRBJ2-5,TRBV11-2,-,-
CASSSDMFSGNTIYF,TGCGCCAGCAGCTCAGACATGTTCTCTGGAAACACCATATATTTT,TRBJ1-3,TRBV5-1,once,-
CSVESQGKQYF,TGCAGCGTTGAAAGTCAGGGCAAGCAGTACTTC,TRBJ2-7,TRBV29-1,-,-
CASSLSRGNTEAFF,TGTGCCAGCAGTTTATCCAGGGGGAACACTGAAGCTTTCTTT,TRBJ1-1,TRBV27,-,-
CASSVDYNQETQYF,TGTGCCAGCAGCGTGGACTACAACCAAGAGACCCAGTACTTC,TRBJ2-5,TRBV7-6,-,-
CASSLYGLAGRQETQYF,TGCGCCAGCAGCTTGTACGGACTAGCGGGGAGACAAGAGACCCAGTACTTC,TRBJ2-5,TRBV5-1,-,TRBD2
CASSPRVSGGLNTGELFF,TGTGCCAGCAGCCCCAGGGTTAGCGGGGGCCTTAACACCGGGGAGCTGTTTTTT,TRBJ2-2,TRBV7-6,-,TRBD2
CASSLEVVRWGDEQFF,TGTGCCAGCAGCTTAGAGGTAGTAAGATGGGGCGATGAGCAGTTCTTC,TRBJ2-1,TRBV7-6,once,-
CASSSRGYTEAFF,TGTGCCAGCAGCTCCAGGGGGTACACTGAAGCTTTCTTT,TRBJ1-1,TRBV28,-,TRBD1
CAGLGGVGEQYF,TGTGCCGGTCTGGGAGGGGTGGGTGAGCAGTACTTC,TRBJ2-7,TRBV11-2,-,TRBD2
CASRYTGQGSYEQYF,TGTGCCAGCAGATACACGGGACAGGGCTCCTACGAGCAGTACTTC,TRBJ2-7,TRBV7-2,-,TRBD1
CASSEFSGTSNSPLHF,TGTGCCAGCAGTGAATTCTCGGGGACTAGCAATTCACCCCTCCACTTT,TRBJ1-6,TRBV2,-,-
CAWRTGSYNTGELFF,TGTGCCTGGAGGACAGGCTCGTATAACACCGGGGAGCTGTTTTTT,TRBJ2-2,TRBV30,-,-
CASSLLDPEQGNEQFF,TGTGCCAGCAGCTTATTGGATCCGGAACAGGGGAATGAGCAGTTCTTC,TRBJ2-1,TRBV7-3,-,TRBD1
CASSEARLAGEQYF,TGTGCCAGCAGTGAAGCGAGACTAGCGGGCGAGCAGTACTTC,TRBJ2-7,TRBV6-1,-,TRBD2
CASSQDWGTGRGYTF,TGCGCCAGCAGCCAAGATTGGGGGACAGGGAGGGGCTACACCTTC,TRBJ1-2,TRBV4-3,-,TRBD1
CASNQGGLNGYTF,TGTGCCAGCAATCAGGGGGGCTTGAATGGCTACACCTTC,TRBJ1-2,TRBV5-6,once,TRBD1
CASSPGTSGYNEQFF,TGTGCCAGCAGCCCCGGGACTAGCGGATACAATGAGCAGTTCTTC,TRBJ2-1,TRBV7-8,few,TRBD2
CASSLQGYSYNEQFF,TGTGCCAGCAGTTTACAGGGATACTCCTACAATGAGCAGTTCTTC,TRBJ2-1,TRBV28,-,-
CASSISFFRSSSTGELFF,TGTGCCAGCAGCATAAGCTTTTTCAGGTCCTCGAGCACCGGGGAGCTGTTTTTT,TRBJ2-2,TRBV5-4,-,-
CASSLTTGNNQPQHF,TGTGCCAGCAGCCTAACGACAGGGAACAATCAGCCCCAGCATTTT,TRBJ1-5,TRBV7-2,once,TRBD1
CSVVQPTYNEQFF,TGCAGCGTTGTACAGCCTACCTACAATGAGCAGTTCTTC,TRBJ2-1,TRBV29-1,-,-
CASSHPDLAGNYNEQFF,TGTGCCAGCAGCCACCCTGATTTAGCGGGGAACTACAATGAGCAGTTCTTC,TRBJ2-1,TRBV5-8,-,TRBD2
CASSPEAGRDEKLFF,TGCGCCAGCAGCCCCGAGGCGGGGAGAGATGAAAAACTGTTTTTT,TRBJ1-4,TRBV4-1,-,-